One and the same sample provided the 15 T cell receptor beta chains below, sequenced in a study of T cells after posttransplantation cyclophosphamide. Treatment was busulfan-fludarabine conditioning, a marrow graft, and cyclophosphamide on days +3 and +4. TCRdb's table, derived via immunoSEQ multiplex PCR, lists solely in-frame clones and lacks some. The sample has around 17,000 clones, 85% to 95% seen once. Source: CD4+ T cells sorted from blood, taken after allogeneic stem cell transplant with posttransplant cyclophosphamide. The receptors were gathered from a male patient in his sixties who received an allogeneic stem cell transplant from a related donor and was CMV-positive. Some T cells may be transferred from the graft donor.

The chain recombines TRBV6-5 with TRBJ2-7; perhaps TRBD2 as D (5 bases). The CDR3 runs 13 residues. CDR1 is MNHEY and CDR2 is SVGAGI in the germline V gene. V was clipped by 0 bases and J by 2 bases, with 5 bases between them. Here the CDR3 DNA reads TGTGCCAGCAGTTACTCGAGGGCCTACGAGCAGTACTTC. Translating gives CASSYSRAYEQYF.

This clone was seen more than once but under ten times. The chain joins TRBV5-4 to TRBJ1-2; 8 bases line up with TRBD1. Germline V gene sequence: CDR1 SGHNT, CDR2 YYREEE (reference sequence). Trimming removed 1 base from V and 6 bases from J; junction bases left unmatched: 8. This CDR3 contains 15 residues. CDR3 nucleotide sequence: TGTGCCAGCAGCTTGAGCCCGACAGGGGAGGATGGCTACACCTTC. It is translated as CASSLSPTGEDGYTF. Complete variable domain (other parts from reference TRBV5-4 and TRBJ1-2): ETGVTQSPTHLIKTRGQQVTLRCSSQSGHNTVSWYQQALGQGPQFIFQYYREEENGRGNFPPRFSGLQFPNYSSELNVNALELDDSALYLCASSLSPTGEDGYTFGSGTRLTVV.

This clone was counted between two and nine times. CDR3 coding DNA: TGTGCCAGCAGCCCGCGCTTAGCGGGGGGCATAAGTAGCACAGATACGCAGTATTTT. Its translation: CASSPRLAGGISSTDTQYF. The chain combines TRBV7-9 with TRBJ2-3, with TRBD2 matching 10 bases. This CDR3 region has 19 residues. After removal of 5 bases from V and 0 bases from J, the junction contained 14 bases not matched to a gene. Looked up from germline, CDR1 is SEHNR and CDR2 is FQNEAQ (reference sequence).

The chain employs TRBV28 and TRBJ2-3; TRBD1 agrees at 9 bases. The CDR3 consists of 15 residues. CDR1 is MDHEN and CDR2 is SYDVKM in the germline V gene. The junction had 10 bases not matched to a gene; V was cut back by 7 bases and J by 5 bases. The CDR3 region is CASTEQGADQDTQYF. Here the CDR3 DNA reads TGTGCCAGCACCGAACAGGGGGCTGATCAAGATACGCAGTATTTT.

This clone has only one observation. The V gene is TRBV7-2, the J gene TRBJ1-4, with 7 bases that match TRBD1. The CDR3 covers 14 residues. Germline V gene lookup returns CDR1 SGHTA and CDR2 FQGNSA. Losses at the gene ends were 5 bases for V and 4 bases for J; bases not matched to a gene: 4. CDR3 region: CASSAGQNNEKLFF. The CDR3 bases are TGTGCCAGCAGCGCGGGACAGAATAATGAAAAACTGTTTTTT.

J is TRBJ2-1 and V is TRBV7-3; 15 bases are a match to TRBD2. V lost 5 bases and J lost 6; bases outside the gene matches: 5. Germline V CDR1 and CDR2: SGHTA, FQGTGA. The CDR3 is 16 residues long. CDR3 DNA: TGTGCCAGCAGCAAGGGACTAGCGGGGGGCCTCAATGAGCAGTTCTTC. It codes for CASSKGLAGGLNEQFF.

This chain joins TRBV5-1 and TRBJ2-7; D perhaps matches TRBD2 (6 bases). Trimming took off 0 bases at V and 5 bases at J, with 15 bases between the two ends. CDR1 is SGHRS and CDR2 is YFSETQ in the germline V gene. The CDR3 is 15 amino acids. Here the CDR3 reads CASSLALGGGNEQYF. The CDR3 coding sequence is TGCGCCAGCAGCTTGGCCTTAGGTGGAGGGAACGAGCAGTACTTC.

The chain has TRBV7-9 and TRBJ1-4; TRBD1 aligns across 10 bases. Unmatched junction bases numbered 11, after V lost 6 bases and J lost 10 bases. This CDR3 has 15 amino acids. The germline V gene has CDR1 SEHNR and CDR2 FQNEAQ (reference sequence). CDR3 sequence reads: CASSTTGGSQRKLFF. The CDR3 nucleotides are TGTGCCAGCAGTACGACAGGGGGCTCACAGCGAAAACTGTTTTTT.

The chain uses TRBV19 and TRBJ2-7, with 7 positions matching TRBD2. V was clipped by 7 bases and J by 0 bases; unmatched bases: 6. Germline-derived CDR1 and CDR2 are LNHDA and SQIVND (reference sequence). The CDR3 extends over 14 amino acids. CDR3: CASKAGDYSYEQYF. CDR3 bases: TGTGCCAGTAAGGCGGGGGACTACTCCTACGAGCAGTACTTC.

The rearrangement uses TRBV7-2 and TRBJ1-2; TRBD1 aligns across 11 bases. With V trimmed by 5 bases and J by 3 bases, 14 bases remained unmatched. The CDR3 spans 18 residues. Germline assignment: CDR1 SGHTA and CDR2 FQGNSA. The CDR3 reads CASSPNSGTGGAYYGYTF. The CDR3 DNA sequence: TGTGCCAGCAGCCCCAACTCCGGGACAGGGGGGGCCTACTATGGCTACACCTTC.

The V and J genes are TRBV4-2 and TRBJ2-7; the match to TRBD1 covers 9 bases. The length of the CDR3 is 16 residues. J was trimmed by 3 bases and V by 5 bases; bases with no gene match: 11. The germline V gene has CDR1 LGHNA and CDR2 YNFKEQ. The CDR3 is CASSSNELGQGYEQYF. CDR3 nucleotides: TGTGCCAGCAGCTCAAATGAGTTGGGACAGGGCTACGAGCAGTACTTC.

A note on this clone: Sequence at one end of the junction differs from germline and may be a read error. This sequence joins TRBV5-1 and TRBJ2-5; 8 bases are a match to TRBD2. Germline V gives CDR1 SGHRS, CDR2 YFSETQ. The CDR3 has 16 residues. CDR3 sequence reads: CASRKDLGGGQGTQYF. In DNA form, the CDR3 reads TGCGCCAGCAGGAAGGATTTGGGCGGGGGGCAAGGGACCCAGTACTTC.

Here the CDR3 DNA reads TGCGCCAGCAGCTTGGCTGGGACTAGCGGTGAGACCCAGTACTTC. Amino acids: CASSLAGTSGETQYF. The chain recombines TRBV5-1 with TRBJ2-5; TRBD2 agrees at 11 bases. CDR1 and CDR2 from the germline V gene are SGHRS and YFSETQ. The CDR3 extends over 15 amino acids. With V trimmed by 0 bases and J by 5 bases, 3 bases remained unmatched.

This chain uses TRBV2 with TRBJ2-2, with 13 bases that match TRBD2. This CDR3 comprises 15 residues. Trimming cost V 4 bases and J 6 bases; bases outside gene matches: 2. CDR1 is SNHLY, CDR2 FYNNEI, per germline. The CDR3 sequence: CASSGTSGGSGELFF. CDR3 coding DNA: TGTGCCAGCAGTGGGACTAGCGGGGGTTCCGGGGAGCTGTTTTTT. The variable domain in full, with the rest retrieved from reference TRBV2 and TRBJ2-2, is EPEVTQTPSHQVTQMGQEVILRCVPISNHLYFYWYRQILGQKVEFLVSFYNNEISEKSEIFDDQFSVERPDGSNFTLKIRSTKLEDSAMYFCASSGTSGGSGELFFGEGSRLTVL.

V usage is TRBV5-1 and J usage is TRBJ1-4; D perhaps matches TRBD1 (6 bases). The V end lost 1 base, the J end lost 6 bases, and 19 bases lay between the germline ends. The CDR3 consists of 17 residues. Germline assignment: CDR1 SGHRS and CDR2 YFSETQ. The DNA for the CDR3 is TGCGCCAGCAGCTTGTCCGGGGGGCAGGGCGGGCATGAAAAACTGTTTTTT. It encodes CASSLSGGQGGHEKLFF. The full variable domain, with the rest looked up from reference TRBV5-1 and TRBJ1-4, is KAGVTQTPRYLIKTRGQQVTLSCSPISGHRSVSWYQQTPGQGLQFLFEYFSETQRNKGNFPGRFSGRQFSNSRSEMNVSTLELGDSALYLCASSLSGGQGGHEKLFFGSGTQLSVL.